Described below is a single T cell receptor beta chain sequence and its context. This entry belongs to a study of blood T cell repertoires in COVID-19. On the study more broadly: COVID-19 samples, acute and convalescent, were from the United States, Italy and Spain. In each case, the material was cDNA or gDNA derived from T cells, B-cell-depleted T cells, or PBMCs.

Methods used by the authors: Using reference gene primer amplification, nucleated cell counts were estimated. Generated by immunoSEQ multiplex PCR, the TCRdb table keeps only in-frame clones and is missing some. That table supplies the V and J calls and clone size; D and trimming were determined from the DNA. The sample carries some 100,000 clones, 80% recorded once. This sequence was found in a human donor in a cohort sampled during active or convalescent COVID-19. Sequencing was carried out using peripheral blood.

DNA for the CDR3: TGCGCCAGCAAACTGGGGACAACCTATGGCTACACCTTC. It specifies CASKLGTTYGYTF. The chain carries TRBV5-1 and TRBJ1-2; maybe TRBD1 (6 bases). Deletions cut 6 bases from V and 4 bases from J, with 13 bases between. Germline V gene data show CDR1 as SGHRS and CDR2 as YFSETQ. The CDR3 contains 13 residues.